This TCR beta chain was found in a study of T cell clones after liver transplantation. General observations from the study: Low donor cell numbers restricted donor-reactive repertoire measurement in a couple of subjects. A significant post-transplant drop in circulating graft-donor-reactive CD4 TCRbeta sequences occurred in most of the 8 subjects. A larger donor-reactive than third-party decline suggested partial antigen-specific deletion.

The CDR3 is 15 amino acids. Looked up from germline, CDR1 is MNHEY and CDR2 is SMNVEV (reference sequence). The V and J ends lost 6 bases and 8 bases respectively, with 19 bases between them. For this clone: No antigen is known for it.

Here immunoSEQ multiplex PCR was the method, and the copy in TCRdb shows in-frame clones only, minus some. The repertoire holds 75,000 to 85,000 clones, with roughly 85% as singletons. Sorting of unstimulated PBMCs yielded separate CD3+CD4+ and CD3+CD8+ fractions. The sample consisted of CD4+ T cells from blood, taken at the 22-month timepoint. The chain employs TRBV27 and TRBJ1-4; D is unresolved. The sequence came from a human patient who received a liver transplant. Certain T cells may be donor cells from the graft. The CDR3 protein is CASSSLQTTHEKLFF. In nucleotides, the CDR3 is TGTGCCAGCAGCTCCCTACAGACCACTCACGAAAAACTGTTTTTT.